What follows are 11 T cell receptor beta chains derived from one specimen sequenced in a study of shared clonotypes between healthy human individuals. Sequenced by immunoSEQ multiplex PCR; TCRdb stores in-frame clones only, minus some. The sample lists roughly 2.5 million clones, roughly nine tenths occurring once. What was sequenced was naive CD4+ T cells sorted from blood. Stated subset: CD45RA+ positively selected. Receptors originate from a man aged 18 to 35 in good health.

The chain links TRBV7-2 to TRBJ1-1; 8 nucleotides agree with TRBD1. V was clipped by 3 bases and J by 0 bases; unmatched bases: 9. This CDR3 is built from 17 residues. CDR1 SGHTA and CDR2 FQGNSA come from the germline V gene. The CDR3 DNA sequence: TGTGCCAGCAGCTTCCTCGGGCAGGGGGCTTTGAACACTGAAGCTTTCTTT. Protein: CASSFLGQGALNTEAFF.

The chain combines TRBV27 with TRBJ2-2; D call uncertain. Trimming shortened V by 10 bases and J by 1 base, and 10 bases separated the two germline ends. The CDR3 sequence is 13 residues long. The germline V gene encodes CDR1 MNHEY and CDR2 SMNVEV (reference sequence). In nucleotides, the CDR3 is TGTGCCACCAGACCGGGGAACACCGGGGAGCTGTTTTTT. Its translation: CATRPGNTGELFF.

The chain recombines TRBV6-1 with TRBJ2-7; TRBD1 matches 8 bases. After removal of 4 bases from V and 5 bases from J, the junction contained 7 bases not matched to a gene. The CDR3 is 14 residues long. CDR1 and CDR2 from the germline V gene are MNHNS and SASEGT. The CDR3 spells CASSVFGTGNEQYF. The CDR3 nucleotides read TGTGCCAGCAGTGTTTTCGGGACAGGCAACGAGCAGTACTTC.

The V and J genes are TRBV2 and TRBJ2-7; D is ambiguous. V was pared by 7 bases and J by 0 bases, with 13 bases between. This CDR3 has 14 amino acids. CDR1 is SNHLY and CDR2 is FYNNEI in the germline V gene. Here the CDR3 DNA reads TGTGCCAGCACCCCCTTCTCGGACTCCTACGAGCAGTACTTC. Translated: CASTPFSDSYEQYF.

Turning to this clone: This sample also contains other DNA sequences that code for the same CDR3. The rearrangement uses TRBV7-9 and TRBJ1-3; the D is unclear. V lost 9 bases, J lost 1 base, and 1 base lay in between. Germline CDR1 is SEHNR and CDR2 is FQNEAQ (reference sequence). The CDR3 spans 10 residues. CDR3 DNA: TGTGCCAGTTCTGGAAACACCATATATTTT. Translating it yields CASSGNTIYF.

J is TRBJ2-3 and V is TRBV2, with D unresolved. The V gene's germline CDR1 is SNHLY and CDR2 FYNNEI. With 4 bases removed from V and 4 bases from J, the gap between germline ends came to 6 bases. This CDR3 is built from 12 residues. CDR3 in DNA: TGTGCCAGCAGTGCGGAAGCAGATACGCAGTATTTT. This sequence encodes CASSAEADTQYF.

This clone occurred a few times. The genes are TRBV14 and TRBJ2-1; D might be TRBD1 or TRBD2, each matching 5 bases. The germline V gene has CDR1 SGHDN and CDR2 FVKESK. There are 16 residues in the CDR3. The germline V and J ends were trimmed by 4 bases and 5 bases, with 18 bases remaining between them. The CDR3, as DNA: TGTGCCAGCAGCCTTTCGTTGGGGGTAAGCCACAATGAGCAGTTCTTC. Amino acids: CASSLSLGVSHNEQFF.

J is TRBJ2-7 and V is TRBV2; 7 nucleotides agree with TRBD2. With V trimmed by 6 bases and J by 7 bases, 9 bases remained unmatched. This CDR3 is 13 amino acids long. Germline loops: CDR1 SNHLY, CDR2 FYNNEI. CDR3 in amino acids: CASRGGSSREQYF. CDR3 bases: TGTGCCAGCAGGGGGGGGTCCTCGCGGGAGCAGTACTTC. The full variable domain, rest sourced from reference TRBV2 and TRBJ2-7, is EPEVTQTPSHQVTQMGQEVILRCVPISNHLYFYWYRQILGQKVEFLVSFYNNEISEKSEIFDDQFSVERPDGSNFTLKIRSTKLEDSAMYFCASRGGSSREQYFGPGTRLTVT.

This chain links TRBV7-2 with TRBJ2-7, with a tentative D call TRBD1 (6 bases). Germline-derived CDR1 and CDR2 are SGHTA and FQGNSA. V was trimmed by 3 bases and J by 2 bases, leaving 11 bases between them. This CDR3 has 14 residues. The CDR3 sequence: CASSFTRGPYEQYF. CDR3 in DNA: TGTGCCAGCAGCTTTACCAGGGGCCCCTACGAGCAGTACTTC.

This clone was detected once. The genes are TRBV12-5 and TRBJ1-6; maybe TRBD1 (5 bases). The CDR3 has 18 residues. Germline lookup yields CDR1 LGHNT and CDR2 FRNRAP. The V end was cut by 1 base, the J end by 3 bases, with 16 bases between. The DNA of the CDR3 is TGTGCTAGTGGTTTGGATTTTTTGGGACGGGACTATAATTCACCCCTCCACTTT. Protein: CASGLDFLGRDYNSPLHF. The full variable domain, its missing parts supplied by reference TRBV12-5 and TRBJ1-6, is DARVTQTPRHKVTEMGQEVTMRCQPILGHNTVFWYRQTMMQGLELLAYFRNRAPLDDSGMPKDRFSAEMPDATLATLKIQPSEPRDSAVYFCASGLDFLGRDYNSPLHFGNGTRLTVT.

The V and J genes are TRBV6-1 and TRBJ1-1; 7 bases fit TRBD1. The V and J ends lost 6 bases and 5 bases, in that order; junction bases with no gene match: 6. There are 13 residues in the CDR3. Germline CDR1 is MNHNS and CDR2 is SASEGT. DNA of the CDR3: TGTGCCAGCAGCAGACAGGGATGGACTGAAGCTTTCTTT. This codes for CASSRQGWTEAFF.